These 32 T cell receptor beta chains originate from one sample sequenced in a study of T cell responses to AZD1222 COVID-19 vaccine. Repertoires were generated with immunoSEQ multiplex PCR, while TCRdb's copy carries only in-frame clones and drops some. This table has about 130,000 clones, about 92% appearing once. The sample consisted of peripheral blood, taken 28 days after the second AZD1222 dose. All receptors come from an adult who received the AZD1222 COVID-19 vaccine.

The rearrangement joins TRBV29-1 to TRBJ1-1; 10 positions match TRBD1. The CDR3 runs to 14 residues. Germline values: CDR1 SQVTM, CDR2 ANQGSEA. Trimming at V came to 6 bases and at J to 6 bases, leaving 10 bases not matched to a gene. CDR3 bases: TGCAGCGTGCGGGACAGGGGTTTTCGTGCTGAAGCTTTCTTT. Translated, it gives CSVRDRGFRAEAFF.

The chain recombines TRBV5-4 with TRBJ1-2, with 10 bases identical to TRBD1. The germline V gene encodes CDR1 SGHNT and CDR2 YYREEE (reference sequence). CDR3 size: 14 residues. V lost 4 bases to trimming and J lost 4 bases; unmatched junction nucleotides: 4. In DNA form, the CDR3 reads TGTGCCAGCAGCCGACAGGGGGCCTTCTATGGCTACACCTTC. This encodes CASSRQGAFYGYTF.

This clone came up a few times. The chain links TRBV24-1 to TRBJ2-1; D gene unclear. Germline values: CDR1 KGHDR, CDR2 SFDVKD. The V end was cut by 4 bases, the J end by 4 bases, with 7 bases between. The CDR3 length is 13 residues. The CDR3 sequence: CATSDSTYNEQFF. The CDR3 bases are TGTGCCACCAGTGACTCTACATACAATGAGCAGTTCTTC.

The gene calls are TRBV5-1 and TRBJ2-1, with D possibly being TRBD2 (6 bases). Per the germline V gene, CDR1 is SGHRS and CDR2 is YFSETQ. The CDR3 spans 15 residues. Trimming left V 3 bases short and J 7 bases short, with 17 bases between. The CDR3 bases are TGCGCCAGCAGCTCGGACGGGCTTGGGGGGAATGAGCAGTTCTTC. It codes for CASSSDGLGGNEQFF.

This clone was seen a few times. The chain has TRBV4-3 and TRBJ1-3, with D possibly matching TRBD1 (5 bases). Trimming took 1 base from V and 0 from J, leaving 7 bases between them. The CDR3 is 15 amino acids. Germline V gene lookup returns CDR1 LGHNA and CDR2 YSLEER. CDR3 in DNA: TGCGCCAGCAGCCAAGCGACAGCCTCTGGAAACACCATATATTTT. Translating gives CASSQATASGNTIYF.

The chain carries TRBV5-5 and TRBJ1-5; no reliable D call. Germline V gene lookup returns CDR1 SGHKS and CDR2 YYEKEE (reference sequence). The V and J ends lost 3 bases and 0 bases respectively, with 10 bases between them. The CDR3 has 15 amino acids. CDR3 bases: TGTGCCAGCAGCTCGGGAAGTTATAGCAATCAGCCCCAGCATTTT. This gives the protein CASSSGSYSNQPQHF.

The V and J genes are TRBV6-5 and TRBJ1-1, with 7 bases fitting TRBD1. The junction had 7 bases not matched to a gene; V was cut back by 5 bases and J by 10 bases. Germline V gene sequence: CDR1 MNHEY, CDR2 SVGAGI. The CDR3 extends over 12 amino acids. This CDR3 is CASSQRGTAAFF. The CDR3 nucleotides read TGTGCCAGCAGTCAGAGAGGGACAGCAGCTTTCTTT.

The J gene is TRBJ2-7, the V gene TRBV6-2 or TRBV6-3, with TRBD2 matching over 12 bases. V lost 3 bases and J lost 0; bases outside the gene matches: 3. The CDR3 extends over 16 amino acids. Germline CDR1 MNHEY, CDR2 SVGEGT. CDR3 sequence: CASSYPSGRVSYEQYF. Here the CDR3 DNA reads TGTGCCAGCAGTTATCCTAGCGGGAGGGTCTCCTACGAGCAGTACTTC.

CDR3 loop: CASSPTGSEGNTIYF. CDR3 nucleotides: TGTGCCAGCTCGCCCACAGGGAGCGAGGGAAACACCATATATTTT. The genes are TRBV18 and TRBJ1-3; D might be TRBD1 (6 bases). Germline loops: CDR1 KGHSH, CDR2 LQKENI. The V and J ends lost 6 bases and 4 bases respectively, with 16 bases between them. The CDR3 has 15 residues.

The V and J genes are TRBV6-5 and TRBJ1-6; no definite D call. With 6 bases removed from V and 5 bases from J, the gap between germline ends came to 8 bases. Germline CDR1 is MNHEY and CDR2 is SVGAGI. There are 13 residues in the CDR3. The CDR3, as DNA: TGTGCCAGCAGGGGAACGGATAATTCACCCCTCCACTTT. Amino acids: CASRGTDNSPLHF.

In DNA form, the CDR3 reads TGTGCCAGCAGCGGGCAGGGGGATTCTCGGGAGACCCAGTACTTC. Translating it yields CASSGQGDSRETQYF. The chain uses TRBV28 and TRBJ2-5, with TRBD1 matching 7 bases. Losses at the gene ends were 6 bases for V and 5 bases for J; bases not matched to a gene: 12. CDR1 and CDR2 (germline): MDHEN, SYDVKM. This CDR3 contains 15 residues. The full variable domain, completed using reference TRBV28 and TRBJ2-5, is DVKVTQSSRYLVKRTGEKVFLECVQDMDHENMFWYRQDPGLGLRLIYFSYDVKMKEKGDIPEGYSVSREKKERFSLILESASTNQTSMYLCASSGQGDSRETQYFGPGTRLLVL.

The chain uses TRBV19 and TRBJ2-5; D is possibly TRBD1 (5 bases). The germline gives CDR1 LNHDA, CDR2 SQIVND (reference sequence). V was shortened by 4 bases and J by 1 base, with 13 bases between the two germline ends. The CDR3 contains 15 residues. CDR3 protein: CASSTRQYLQETQYF. CDR3 nucleotides: TGTGCCAGTAGTACGCGACAGTACCTCCAAGAGACCCAGTACTTC. The full variable domain, completed using reference TRBV19 and TRBJ2-5, is DGGITQSPKYLFRKEGQNVTLSCEQNLNHDAMYWYRQDPGQGLRLIYYSQIVNDFQKGDIAEGYSVSREKKESFPLTVTSAQKNPTAFYLCASSTRQYLQETQYFGPGTRLLVL.

This chain connects TRBV29-1 to TRBJ2-3, with a tentative D call TRBD2 (5 bases). The length of the CDR3 is 15 residues. CDR1 and CDR2 from the germline V gene are SQVTM and ANQGSEA. The germline V and J ends were trimmed by 0 bases and 6 bases, with 16 bases remaining between them. CDR3 protein: CSVEDSLGVADTQYF. The CDR3, as DNA: TGCAGCGTTGAAGATTCGTTGGGCGTAGCGGATACGCAGTATTTT.

Concerning this clone: The same CDR3 can be traced to other DNA sequences in this sample. This rearrangement joins TRBV18 to TRBJ2-5; a possible D gene is TRBD1 (6 bases). Germline CDR1 and CDR2: KGHSH and LQKENI. Trimming stripped 3 bases from V and 2 bases from J, with 7 bases between. The CDR3 totals 13 residues. The CDR3, as DNA: TGTGCCAGCTCACCGGACAGACAAGAGACCCAGTACTTC. As protein: CASSPDRQETQYF.

The chain combines TRBV19 with TRBJ2-7; possible D gene TRBD1, 5 bases. Germline assignment: CDR1 LNHDA and CDR2 SQIVND (reference sequence). This CDR3 has 13 residues. V was pared by 4 bases and J by 5 bases, with 12 bases between. This chain's CDR3 is CASSTRQPHEQYF. The DNA of the CDR3 is TGTGCCAGTAGTACGAGACAGCCCCACGAGCAGTACTTC.

This sequence joins TRBV27 and TRBJ2-1, with D possibly TRBD2 on 6 matching bases. The V end lost 5 bases, the J end lost 1 base, and 12 bases lay between the germline ends. The CDR3 length is 15 residues. Germline V gene sequence: CDR1 MNHEY, CDR2 SMNVEV (reference sequence). The CDR3 protein is CASSLRDSSYNEQFF. For the CDR3, the DNA is TGTGCCAGCAGTCTCCGGGACTCTTCCTACAATGAGCAGTTCTTC.

V and J are TRBV15 and TRBJ2-7; D not certain. Trimming took off 1 base at V and 1 base at J, with 11 bases between the two ends. Germline CDR1 LNHNV, CDR2 YYDKDF (reference sequence). This CDR3 has 15 amino acids. The DNA of the CDR3 is TGTGCCACCAGCAGAGGTCGGCTGGAATCCTACGAGCAGTACTTC. Its protein is CATSRGRLESYEQYF.

The rearrangement joins TRBV28 to TRBJ1-1, with 8 positions matching TRBD1. V was clipped by 4 bases and J by 5 bases; unmatched bases: 9. This CDR3 has 15 amino acids. Germline CDR1 reads MDHEN; CDR2 reads SYDVKM. CDR3 protein: CASSSLGTGGTEAFF. Written as DNA, the CDR3 is TGTGCCAGCAGTTCCCTTGGGACAGGCGGAACTGAAGCTTTCTTT. The full variable domain, its missing parts supplied by reference TRBV28 and TRBJ1-1, is DVKVTQSSRYLVKRTGEKVFLECVQDMDHENMFWYRQDPGLGLRLIYFSYDVKMKEKGDIPEGYSVSREKKERFSLILESASTNQTSMYLCASSSLGTGGTEAFFGQGTRLTVV.

The chain is built from TRBV28 and TRBJ1-5, with D possibly matching TRBD1 (5 bases). The CDR3 has 16 residues. The germline V gene has CDR1 MDHEN and CDR2 SYDVKM. The germline V and J ends were trimmed by 1 base and 3 bases, with 13 bases remaining between them. DNA of the CDR3: TGTGCCAGCAGTTTATATTTAACAGGATTCAATCAGCCCCAGCATTTT. Translated, it gives CASSLYLTGFNQPQHF.

The chain uses TRBV7-9 and TRBJ2-7, with D perhaps given as TRBD1 or TRBD2 (6 bases each). From germline, CDR1 is SEHNR and CDR2 FQNEAQ (reference sequence). The V end was cut by 4 bases, the J end by 2 bases, with 18 bases between. The CDR3 runs 16 residues. The CDR3 DNA is TGTGCCAGCAGCTCCGGGGGTTGGGGGCGCCCCTACGAGCAGTACTTC. Its protein is CASSSGGWGRPYEQYF.

The rearrangement uses TRBV28 and TRBJ1-2; D possibly corresponds to TRBD1 (5 bases). The CDR3 sequence is 12 residues long. Deletions cut 7 bases from V and 7 bases from J, with 13 bases between. In germline, CDR1 is MDHEN, CDR2 SYDVKM. CDR3 sequence reads: CASTVGAGGYTF. The DNA for the CDR3 is TGTGCCAGCACCGTAGGGGCCGGTGGCTACACCTTC.

The J gene is TRBJ1-6, the V gene TRBV15; 8 bases agree with TRBD1. This CDR3 is 16 amino acids long. The V segment lost 3 bases and the J segment 5 bases; nucleotides outside the gene matches: 6. Germline V gene data show CDR1 as LNHNV and CDR2 as YYDKDF (reference sequence). The CDR3 region has the DNA TGTGCCACCAGCAGTCACAGGGGGTTCGATAATTCACCCCTCCACTTT. This translates into CATSSHRGFDNSPLHF.

The rearrangement links TRBV15 to TRBJ2-3; D gene ambiguous. The CDR3 consists of 14 residues. The germline CDR1 and CDR2 sequences are LNHNV and YYDKDF (reference sequence). V was pared by 1 base and J by 4 bases, with 9 bases between. In DNA form, the CDR3 reads TGTGCCACCAGCAGAGCTAGAGGTGCAGATACGCAGTATTTT. Translation gives CATSRARGADTQYF.

The V gene is TRBV28, the J gene TRBJ1-2; 10 bases are a match to TRBD1. This CDR3 is 14 amino acids long. CDR1 is MDHEN, CDR2 SYDVKM, per germline. V trimming: 7 bases; J trimming: 5 bases; junction bases outside the gene matches: 7. CDR3 sequence reads: CASTLGQGRYGYTF. Written as DNA, the CDR3 is TGTGCCAGCACCCTGGGACAGGGGAGGTATGGCTACACCTTC.

This clone was counted once. The chain uses TRBV7-2 and TRBJ2-7; possibly TRBD2 for D (5 bases). Germline lookup yields CDR1 SGHTA and CDR2 FQGNSA. Trimming removed 0 bases from V and 4 bases from J, with 7 bases in between. This CDR3 contains 13 residues. The chain's CDR3 is CASSLAGEYEQYF. The CDR3 DNA is TGTGCCAGCAGCTTAGCGGGAGAGTACGAGCAGTACTTC.

The chain employs TRBV5-1 and TRBJ2-1, with D possibly matching TRBD2 (6 bases). The CDR3 contains 17 residues. The V end was cut by 3 bases, the J end by 0 bases, with 16 bases between. Germline lookup yields CDR1 SGHRS and CDR2 YFSETQ. CDR3 bases: TGCGCCAGCAGCTCCGCTGGCGGGACGAGCTCCTACAATGAGCAGTTCTTC. The encoded protein is CASSSAGGTSSYNEQFF.

This clone was recorded once. The V and J genes are TRBV30 and TRBJ1-2; no firm D call. Trimming stripped 3 bases from V and 4 bases from J, with 12 bases between. Germline lookup yields CDR1 GTSNPN and CDR2 SVGIG (reference sequence). The CDR3 is 13 amino acids. CDR3 DNA: TGTGCCTGGAGGTCCGTAAGAGGCTATGGCTACACCTTC. Its translation: CAWRSVRGYGYTF.

V and J are TRBV7-2 and TRBJ2-5, with 11 bases lining up with TRBD1. Germline lookup yields CDR1 SGHTA and CDR2 FQGNSA. The CDR3 extends over 16 amino acids. J gave up 4 bases and V 5 bases, and 9 bases lay outside the gene matches. The CDR3 nucleotides are TGTGCCAGCAGCGGAGCCGGGACAGGGGGAGGAGAGACCCAGTACTTC. Translation: CASSGAGTGGGETQYF. Based on the CDR3 plus reference TRBV7-2 and TRBJ2-5, the full variable domain is GAGVSQSPSNKVTEKGKDVELRCDPISGHTALYWYRQSLGQGLEFLIYFQGNSAPDKSGLPSDRFSAERTGGSVSTLTIQRTQQEDSAVYLCASSGAGTGGGETQYFGPGTRLLVL.

This sequence joins TRBV7-2 and TRBJ1-1; no reliable D call. CDR3 length equals 17 residues. With 1 base removed from V and 0 bases from J, the gap between germline ends came to 15 bases. Germline V lookup: CDR1 SGHTA, CDR2 FQGNSA. CDR3: CASSLGFGRWVNTEAFF. Written as DNA, the CDR3 is TGTGCCAGCAGCTTAGGATTCGGGCGGTGGGTGAACACTGAAGCTTTCTTT.

V is TRBV29-1 and J is TRBJ2-1; TRBD2 is a possible D gene (5 bases). The V end was cut by 7 bases, the J end by 7 bases, with 17 bases between. The germline V gene has CDR1 SQVTM and CDR2 ANQGSEA. CDR3 size: 13 residues. CDR3 protein: CSAGVGAVNEQFF. The CDR3 DNA follows: TGCAGCGCCGGGGTGGGAGCCGTAAATGAGCAGTTCTTC.

The V call is TRBV15, the J call TRBJ2-2; TRBD1 matches at 7 bases. The junction had 4 bases not matched to a gene; V was cut back by 1 base and J by 5 bases. CDR1 and CDR2 (germline): LNHNV, YYDKDF (reference sequence). This CDR3 comprises 15 residues. The CDR3 DNA reads as TGTGCCACCAGCAGAGGAGACAGGGAGACCGGGGAGCTGTTTTTT. This gives the protein CATSRGDRETGELFF.

This clone was counted once. This sequence joins TRBV6-5 and TRBJ2-5, with D tentatively TRBD1 or TRBD2 (5 bases each). The CDR3 extends over 14 amino acids. V lost 6 bases and J lost 3, with 14 bases in between. Per germline, CDR1 MNHEY and CDR2 SVGAGI. As DNA, the CDR3 is TGTGCCAGCAGAGTACAGGTGGGAGAAGAGACCCAGTACTTC. Protein: CASRVQVGEETQYF.